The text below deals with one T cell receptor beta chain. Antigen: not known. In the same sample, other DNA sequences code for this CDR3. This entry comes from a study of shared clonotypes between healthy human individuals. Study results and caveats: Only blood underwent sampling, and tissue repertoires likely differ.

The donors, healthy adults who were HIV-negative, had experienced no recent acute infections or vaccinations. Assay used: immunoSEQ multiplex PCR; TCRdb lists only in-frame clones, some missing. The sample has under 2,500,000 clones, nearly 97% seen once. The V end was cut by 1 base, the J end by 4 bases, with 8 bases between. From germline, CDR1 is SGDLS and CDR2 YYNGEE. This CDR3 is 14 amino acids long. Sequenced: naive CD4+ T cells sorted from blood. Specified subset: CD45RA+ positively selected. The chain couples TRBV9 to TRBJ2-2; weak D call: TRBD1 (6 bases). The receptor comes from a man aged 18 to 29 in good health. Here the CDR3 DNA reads TGTGCCAGCAGCGTACAGGGGAGCACCGGGGAGCTGTTTTTT. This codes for CASSVQGSTGELFF.